These 19 T cell receptor beta chains came from one sample sequenced in a study of shared clonotypes between healthy human individuals. CD45RO-negative CD8 cells positively selected for CCR7 made up the naive population, which excluded terminally differentiated effector memory CD45RA+ cells. The protocol was immunoSEQ multiplex PCR, while the TCRdb copy is restricted to in-frame clones and leaves out a portion. The repertoire includes 800,000 to 950,000 clones, approximately 97% of them detected once, and about 0.21% sits in the top ten. The sequencing sample was made of naive CD8+ T cells sorted from blood. All receptors come from a man aged 30 to 45 in good health.

The chain employs TRBV7-9 and TRBJ1-2; tentative D call: TRBD1 (5 bases). The V end lost 5 bases, the J end lost 0 bases, and 16 bases lay between the germline ends. The CDR3 extends over 16 amino acids. Germline V lookup: CDR1 SEHNR, CDR2 FQNEAQ (reference sequence). The CDR3 region is CASSAGPTLANYGYTF. For the CDR3, the DNA is TGTGCCAGCAGCGCGGGACCGACGTTAGCTAACTATGGCTACACCTTC.

The rearrangement joins TRBV2 to TRBJ1-1; 7 bases line up with TRBD1. Trimming cost V 6 bases and J 5 bases; bases outside gene matches: 3. CDR1 is SNHLY and CDR2 is FYNNEI in the germline V gene. This CDR3 comprises 12 residues. Here the CDR3 reads CASSPGQTEAFF. CDR3 nucleotide sequence: TGTGCCAGCAGCCCGGGACAGACTGAAGCTTTCTTT.

A single count supports this clone. The chain carries TRBV27 and TRBJ2-1; tentative D call: TRBD1 (7 bases). The CDR3 consists of 15 residues. V dropped 6 bases and J dropped 0 bases, with 12 bases sitting between them. CDR1 is MNHEY and CDR2 is SMNVEV in the germline V gene (reference sequence). The CDR3 loop is CASSPGGSSYNEQFF. In DNA, the CDR3 is TGTGCCAGCAGCCCAGGGGGGAGCTCCTACAATGAGCAGTTCTTC.

The V and J genes are TRBV15 and TRBJ1-2; D gene uncertain. With 4 bases removed from V and 2 bases from J, the gap between germline ends came to 8 bases. This CDR3 is built from 13 residues. Germline V gene sequence: CDR1 LNHNV, CDR2 YYDKDF (reference sequence). The CDR3 spells CATSTRDNYGYTF. The CDR3 nucleotides are TGTGCCACCAGCACCCGAGACAACTATGGCTACACCTTC.

The chain recombines TRBV6-1 with TRBJ2-2; no firm D call. The V gene's germline CDR1 is MNHNS and CDR2 SASEGT. Trimming pared 10 bases from V and 2 bases from J, leaving 11 bases between. The CDR3 is 13 amino acids. This CDR3 is CAILLPNTGELFF. In DNA, the CDR3 is TGTGCCATCCTCCTACCCAACACCGGGGAGCTGTTTTTT.

V gene TRBV6-1 combines with J gene TRBJ1-1; D uncertain. The CDR3 contains 13 residues. Germline lookup yields CDR1 MNHNS and CDR2 SASEGT. Between the trimmed V and J ends, which lost 3 bases and 8 bases, there was a span of 13 bases. CDR3 sequence: CASSDGSGYEAFF. In nucleotides, the CDR3 is TGTGCCAGCAGTGATGGGTCGGGATACGAAGCTTTCTTT.

V is TRBV7-9 and J is TRBJ2-7; D unresolved. The ends were cut back, 7 bases at V and 6 bases at J, with 16 bases in the middle. This CDR3 is built from 13 residues. Germline CDR1 reads SEHNR; CDR2 reads FQNEAQ (reference sequence). CDR3 coding DNA: TGTGCCAGCACCCCCCCCGGCGCATTCGAGCAGTACTTC. Residues: CASTPPGAFEQYF.

The rearrangement uses TRBV5-8 and TRBJ1-3; tentatively, D is TRBD1 (6 bases). Trimming took 6 bases from V and 1 from J, leaving 17 bases between them. CDR3 length: 16 residues. Per germline, CDR1 SGHTS and CDR2 YDEGEE. The CDR3 is CASTPGPGASGNTIYF. CDR3 nucleotides: TGTGCCAGCACCCCGGGCCCAGGGGCGTCTGGAAACACCATATATTTT.

The chain couples TRBV7-9 to TRBJ2-7, with 7 bases that match TRBD2. The V and J ends lost 2 bases and 0 bases, in that order; junction bases with no gene match: 7. The CDR3 covers 16 residues. The germline gives CDR1 SEHNR, CDR2 FQNEAQ (reference sequence). CDR3 DNA: TGTGCCAGCAGCTTATTTACTAGCGAGAGCTCCTACGAGCAGTACTTC. Protein product: CASSLFTSESSYEQYF.

The J gene is TRBJ2-7, the V gene TRBV29-1; no reliable D call. The CDR3 runs 13 residues. Trimming took off 0 bases at V and 1 base at J, with 7 bases between the two ends. Per the germline V gene, CDR1 is SQVTM and CDR2 is ANQGSEA. The CDR3: CSVEEQNSYEQYF. CDR3 nucleotide sequence: TGCAGCGTTGAAGAACAGAATTCCTACGAGCAGTACTTC.

V usage is TRBV7-9 and J usage is TRBJ2-2; maybe TRBD2 (6 bases). Looked up from germline, CDR1 is SEHNR and CDR2 is FQNEAQ (reference sequence). The germline V and J ends were trimmed by 5 bases and 5 bases, with 9 bases remaining between them. The CDR3 loop spans 13 amino acids. This chain's CDR3 is CASSPGETGELFF. The CDR3 DNA follows: TGTGCCAGCAGCCCGGGAGAGACCGGGGAGCTGTTTTTT.

This chain uses TRBV11-1 with TRBJ1-5, with D hard to call. With 0 bases removed from V and 6 bases from J, the gap between germline ends came to 12 bases. This CDR3 contains 15 residues. Germline V gives CDR1 SGHAT, CDR2 FQDESV (reference sequence). Here the CDR3 reads CASSLASVGSQPQHF. DNA of the CDR3: TGTGCCAGCAGCTTAGCGTCGGTAGGGAGTCAGCCCCAGCATTTT.

The chain joins TRBV19 to TRBJ2-7, with 8 bases lining up with TRBD1. After removal of 5 bases from V and 4 bases from J, the junction contained 10 bases not matched to a gene. Germline V gene lookup returns CDR1 LNHDA and CDR2 SQIVND (reference sequence). This CDR3 has 15 amino acids. The CDR3 sequence is CASSPGTGILYEQYF. DNA for the CDR3: TGTGCCAGTAGTCCGGGGACAGGAATTTTGTACGAGCAGTACTTC.

The V and J genes are TRBV19 and TRBJ1-1; 8 bases are a match to TRBD1. V was pared by 4 bases and J by 0 bases, with 4 bases of the junction left unmatched. The germline V gene encodes CDR1 LNHDA and CDR2 SQIVND (reference sequence). The CDR3 loop spans 15 amino acids. CDR3 region: CASSRQGNMNTEAFF. As DNA, the CDR3 is TGTGCCAGTAGTAGACAGGGGAACATGAACACTGAAGCTTTCTTT.

This clone was recorded once. J is TRBJ2-3 and V is TRBV28, with D possibly being TRBD1 (6 bases). The CDR3 spans 16 residues. Per the germline V gene, CDR1 is MDHEN and CDR2 is SYDVKM. Between the trimmed V and J ends, which lost 6 bases and 0 bases, there was a span of 16 bases. The CDR3 region has the DNA TGTGCCAGCAGCCGCCCGATGGGGGCTAGCACAGATACGCAGTATTTT. Its protein is CASSRPMGASTDTQYF. Based on the CDR3 plus reference TRBV28 and TRBJ2-3, the full variable domain is DVKVTQSSRYLVKRTGEKVFLECVQDMDHENMFWYRQDPGLGLRLIYFSYDVKMKEKGDIPEGYSVSREKKERFSLILESASTNQTSMYLCASSRPMGASTDTQYFGPGTRLTVL.

The chain combines TRBV4-3 with TRBJ2-6, with 7 bases identical to TRBD1. V trimming: 1 base; J trimming: 0 bases; junction bases outside the gene matches: 3. Germline V gene data show CDR1 as LGHNA and CDR2 as YSLEER. The length of the CDR3 is 17 residues. CDR3 in amino acids: CASSQATGVSGANVLTF. CDR3 coding DNA: TGCGCCAGCAGCCAAGCTACAGGGGTCTCTGGGGCCAACGTCCTGACTTTC.

This clone was found once. The CDR3, as DNA: TGTGCCAGCAGTTTATCGAGGGTAGCCCCCTACAATGAGCAGTTCTTC. It codes for CASSLSRVAPYNEQFF. The rearrangement links TRBV27 to TRBJ2-1; D possibly corresponds to TRBD2 (5 bases). Trimming took 0 bases from V and 2 from J, leaving 11 bases between them. The CDR3 is made up of 16 amino acids. The V gene's germline CDR1 is MNHEY and CDR2 SMNVEV (reference sequence).

This chain connects TRBV9 to TRBJ2-3; D uncertain. The V gene lost 4 bases and the J gene lost 2 bases, with 5 bases spanning the gap. The CDR3 is made up of 12 amino acids. Germline loops: CDR1 SGDLS, CDR2 YYNGEE. The CDR3 DNA reads TGTGCCAGCAGCATAGACACAGATACGCAGTATTTT. Its translation is CASSIDTDTQYF.

The rearrangement links TRBV7-9 to TRBJ2-7, with 7 bases that match TRBD1. J lost 4 bases, V lost 5 bases, and 8 bases had no gene match. The CDR3 contains 14 residues. Germline CDR1 reads SEHNR; CDR2 reads FQNEAQ (reference sequence). The CDR3 region has the DNA TGTGCCAGCAGCCCTCTGGGACAGTGGTACGAGCAGTACTTC. Protein product: CASSPLGQWYEQYF.